This TCR beta chain was recovered during a study of CD8+ T cells in alopecia areata. The study's findings and limits: Sequencing of scalp samples also includes resident alphabeta T cells from normal skin. Higher clonality than in normal scalp was seen in lesional scalp, especially alopecia totalis/universalis. TCRs were shared less clearly across patients than in mice, possibly for HLA-related reasons.

Peripheral blood and lesional scalp punch biopsies came from alopecia areata patients. As for this clone: Its matching antigen is unknown. The identical CDR3 is also encoded by other nucleotide sequences in the sample.

cDNA prepared by RNA extraction and subsequent reverse transcription served as the template for sequencing. Method: immunoSEQ multiplex PCR; TCRdb's copy keeps in-frame clones and lacks some. The sample contains about 100,000 clones, approximately 61% of which appear only once. Trimming shortened V by 4 bases and J by 0 bases, and 1 base separated the two germline ends. CDR1 and CDR2 from the germline V gene are PRHDT and FYEKMQ (reference sequence). The CDR3 is 11 residues long. The sequencing input was NKG2D-low CD8+ T cells sorted from blood. The chain carries TRBV13 and TRBJ2-7; no clear D gene. The receptor was derived from a human donor with alopecia areata. In DNA form, the CDR3 reads TGTGCCAGCAGCTCCTCCTACGAGCAGTACTTC. It encodes CASSSSYEQYF.